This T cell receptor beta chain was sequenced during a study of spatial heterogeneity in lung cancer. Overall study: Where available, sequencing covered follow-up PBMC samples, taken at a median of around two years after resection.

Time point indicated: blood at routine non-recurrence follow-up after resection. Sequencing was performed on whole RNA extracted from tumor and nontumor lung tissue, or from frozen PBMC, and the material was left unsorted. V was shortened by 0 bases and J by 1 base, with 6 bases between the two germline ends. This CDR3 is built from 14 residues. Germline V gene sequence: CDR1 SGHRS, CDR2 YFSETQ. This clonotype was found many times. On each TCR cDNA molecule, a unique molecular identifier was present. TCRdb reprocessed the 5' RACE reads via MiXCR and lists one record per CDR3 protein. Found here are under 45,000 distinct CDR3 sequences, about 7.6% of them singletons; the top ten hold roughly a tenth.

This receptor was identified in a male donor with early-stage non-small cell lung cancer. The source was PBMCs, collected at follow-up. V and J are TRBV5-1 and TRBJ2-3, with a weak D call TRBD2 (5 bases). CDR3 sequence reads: CASSLGRGTDTQYF. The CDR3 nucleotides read TGCGCCAGCAGCTTGGGGCGGGGCACAGATACGCAGTATTTT.